Below, one T cell receptor beta chain is given with its context. Its specificity is unknown. This entry belongs to a study of blood T cells in healthy people across ages. General study findings and limits: Strong correlation existed between TCR beta diversity and naive T cell percentage.

Using a J-beta primer mix together with a sample-barcoded 5' primer, a second PCR was run for about 6 to 12 cycles. MiXCR, run by TCRdb on the 5' RACE reads, gives a single entry per CDR3 protein. The data hold 660,000 or so distinct CDR3 sequences, with around 54% observed a single time. Per-sample PBMC isolation yielded at least 6.5 million cells. Germline lookup yields CDR1 SGHDN and CDR2 FVKESK. The CDR3 extends over 17 amino acids. The ends were cut back, 4 bases at V and 5 bases at J, with 21 bases in the middle. This TCR derives from a man in his sixties in good health. Sequenced sample: blood. The chain carries TRBV14 and TRBJ2-1; TRBD1 might be the D (9 bases). The CDR3 region has the DNA TGTGCCAGCAGCCCCCTGCGGGGGGACAGGGACCACAATGAGCAGTTCTTC. Translating it yields CASSPLRGDRDHNEQFF. Based on the CDR3 plus reference TRBV14 and TRBJ2-1, the full variable domain is EAGVTQFPSHSVIEKGQTVTLRCDPISGHDNLYWYRRVMGKEIKFLLHFVKESKQDESGMPNNRFLAERTGGTYSTLKVQPAELEDSGVYFCASSPLRGDRDHNEQFFGPGTRLTVL.